The clone carrying this T cell receptor (beta chain) was counted many times. Its cognate antigen is unknown. The data derive from a study of T-cell reconstitution after alpha-beta-depleted transplantation in children. Broader study findings: After transplant, at about two months, alpha-beta T cells were reportedly derived from several hundred expanded graft clones. A year post-transplant, T-cell counts and diversity derived mostly from newly produced T cells. Some patients' high day-60 TCRbeta diversity was traced to surviving recipient T cells and thymic progenitors.

Unique molecular identifiers were incorporated when the TCRbeta library was constructed. From the PCR reads, TCRdb called clonotypes with MiXCR, one entry per CDR3 protein. The table records under 850,000 distinct CDR3 sequences, roughly 13% of them present only once. Germline-derived CDR1 and CDR2 are SGHRS and YFSETQ. Trimming left V 1 base short and J 0 bases short, with 9 bases between. The CDR3 totals 15 residues. The sequenced sample was PBMCs, obtained before TCRalphabeta/CD19-depleted stem cell transplant. This chain links TRBV5-1 with TRBJ2-3; D could derive from TRBD1 or TRBD2 (5 bases each). The sequence was obtained from a girl aged 2 to 10 with congenital amegakaryocytic thrombocytopenia, due to receive a stem cell transplant. CDR3 bases: TGCGCCAGCAGCTTGCCGGGACCCAGCACAGATACGCAGTATTTT. Amino acid sequence: CASSLPGPSTDTQYF.